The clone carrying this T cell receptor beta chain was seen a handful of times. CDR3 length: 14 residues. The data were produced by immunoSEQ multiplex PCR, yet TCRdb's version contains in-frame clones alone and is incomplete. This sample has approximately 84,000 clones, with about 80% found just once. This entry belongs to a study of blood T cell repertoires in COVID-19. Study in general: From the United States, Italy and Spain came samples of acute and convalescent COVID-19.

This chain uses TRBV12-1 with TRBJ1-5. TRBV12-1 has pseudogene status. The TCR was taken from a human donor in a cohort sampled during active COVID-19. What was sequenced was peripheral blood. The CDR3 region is CASSIDTSNQPQHF. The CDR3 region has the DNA TGTGCCAGCAGCATAGATACTAGCAATCAGCCCCAGCATTTT.